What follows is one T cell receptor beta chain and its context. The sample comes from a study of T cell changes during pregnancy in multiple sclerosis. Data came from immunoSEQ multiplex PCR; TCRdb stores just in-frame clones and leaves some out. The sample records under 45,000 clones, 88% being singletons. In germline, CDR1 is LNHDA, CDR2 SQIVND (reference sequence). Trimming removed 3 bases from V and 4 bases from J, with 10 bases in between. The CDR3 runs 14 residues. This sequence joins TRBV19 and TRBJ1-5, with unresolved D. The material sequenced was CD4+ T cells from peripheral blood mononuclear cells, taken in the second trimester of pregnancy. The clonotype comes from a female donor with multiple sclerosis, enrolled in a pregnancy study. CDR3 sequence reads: CASSIVLANQPQHF. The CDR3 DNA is TGTGCCAGTAGTATTGTCCTGGCAAATCAGCCCCAGCATTTT.